This is a list of T cell receptor beta chains from one sample in a study of Graves' ophthalmopathy and Graves' hyperthyroidism. TCRdb re-derived calls from the multiplex PCR reads in MiXCR, one entry per CDR3 protein. This sample has under 400,000 distinct CDR3 sequences, with around a sixth found just once. The sequenced sample consisted of peripheral blood. These TCRs come from an adult man with Graves' ophthalmopathy. Both conserved end residues are part of each CDR3. D genes are given only for firm matches. Rows give clone size only sometimes, using once, few, many, or a class for an expanded clone.

D gene: .
clone size: .
J gene: TRBJ2-2
V gene: TRBV6-1
CDR3 DNA: TGTGCCAGCTCAGATTTCCGGGACGAAGTCGGGGAGCTGTTTTTT
CDR3 protein: CASSDFRDEVGELFF

D gene: .
clone size: many
J gene: TRBJ1-2
V gene: TRBV29-1
CDR3 DNA: TGCAGCGTCTCGGGACCGTCATGGGGAGGCGGCTACACCTTC
CDR3 protein: CSVSGPSWGGGYTF

D gene: .
clone size: many
J gene: TRBJ2-6
V gene: TRBV27
CDR3 DNA: TGTGCCAGCAGTTTCCGCAGCTCTGGGGCCAACGTCCTGACTTTC
CDR3 protein: CASSFRSSGANVLTF

D gene: .
clone size: many
J gene: TRBJ2-5
V gene: TRBV6-1
CDR3 DNA: TGTGCCAGCAGTGAATGGCCAGAAGAGACCCAGTACTTC
CDR3 protein: CASSEWPEETQYF

D gene: .
clone size: many
J gene: TRBJ1-2
V gene: TRBV19
CDR3 DNA: TGTGCCAGTAGTAACGCCCTAGACAGTTCGAGCTACACCTTC
CDR3 protein: CASSNALDSSSYTF

D gene: TRBD1
clone size: many
J gene: TRBJ1-1
V gene: TRBV28
CDR3 DNA: TGTGCCAGCAGTTCCGGGACAGGGGGCCACACTGAAGCTTTCTTT
CDR3 protein: CASSSGTGGHTEAFF

D gene: .
clone size: many
J gene: TRBJ1-1
V gene: TRBV5-1
CDR3 DNA: TGCGCCAGCAGCCCCGACCCAAGTTCAAGGAACACTGAAGCTTTCTTT
CDR3 protein: CASSPDPSSRNTEAFF

D gene: .
clone size: many
J gene: TRBJ1-3
V gene: TRBV20-1
CDR3 DNA: TGCAGTGCTAGTATGGGACCGAGCTCTGGAAACACCATATATTTT
CDR3 protein: CSASMGPSSGNTIYF

D gene: TRBD2
clone size: few
J gene: TRBJ2-5
V gene: TRBV3-1
CDR3 DNA: TGTGCCAGCAGCTACCAGGGTCCGGGGGGAGAGACCCAGTACTTC
CDR3 protein: CASSYQGPGGETQYF

D gene: .
clone size: .
J gene: TRBJ1-5
V gene: TRBV12-3/TRBV12-4
CDR3 DNA: TGTGCCAGCAAGGAGAACCATCAGCCCCAGCATTTT
CDR3 protein: CASKENHQPQHF

D gene: TRBD2
clone size: .
J gene: TRBJ2-5
V gene: TRBV20-1
CDR3 DNA: TGCAGTGCTAGACCGGGGAGCGGGAGAGGAGAGACCCAGTACTTC
CDR3 protein: CSARPGSGRGETQYF

D gene: .
clone size: many
J gene: TRBJ2-3
V gene: TRBV12-5
CDR3 DNA: TGTGCTAGTGGGAACCGGGGCACAGATACGCAGTATTTT
CDR3 protein: CASGNRGTDTQYF

D gene: TRBD2
clone size: many
J gene: TRBJ2-3
V gene: TRBV6-2/TRBV6-3
CDR3 DNA: TGTGCCAGCAGTTACTCGACTAGCGGAGATACGCAGTATTTT
CDR3 protein: CASSYSTSGDTQYF

D gene: TRBD2
clone size: .
J gene: TRBJ2-5
V gene: TRBV7-8
CDR3 DNA: TGTGCCAGCAGCGCCCAGCGGGGGGGCGGGGAGACCCAGTACTTC
CDR3 protein: CASSAQRGGGETQYF

D gene: .
clone size: many
J gene: TRBJ2-7
V gene: TRBV11-2
CDR3 DNA: TGTGCCAGCAGCTCCTTCGAGGGCAGCTCGTACGAGCAGTACTTC
CDR3 protein: CASSSFEGSSYEQYF

D gene: .
clone size: .
J gene: TRBJ2-7
V gene: TRBV24-1
CDR3 DNA: TGTGCCACCAGTGATACCTGCCTCTTTCAGGACGAGCAGTACTTC
CDR3 protein: CATSDTCLFQDEQYF

D gene: .
clone size: many
J gene: TRBJ2-7
V gene: TRBV27
CDR3 DNA: TGTGCCAGCAGTACCAGGGGCGGCTACGAGCAGTACTTC
CDR3 protein: CASSTRGGYEQYF

D gene: .
clone size: many
J gene: TRBJ1-1
V gene: TRBV12-3/TRBV12-4
CDR3 DNA: TGTGCCAGCAGTCTCCGACATCCGACTGAAGCTTTCTTT
CDR3 protein: CASSLRHPTEAFF

D gene: .
clone size: .
J gene: TRBJ1-1
V gene: TRBV6-1
CDR3 DNA: TGTGCCAGCAGTGAGGGGGGCGCGAACACTGAAGCTTTCTTT
CDR3 protein: CASSEGGANTEAFF

D gene: TRBD2
clone size: many
J gene: TRBJ2-5
V gene: TRBV7-2
CDR3 DNA: TGTGCCAGCAGCTTCCGGGGGGGCCTTGATGAGACCCAGTACTTC
CDR3 protein: CASSFRGGLDETQYF

D gene: .
clone size: many
J gene: TRBJ1-1
V gene: TRBV19
CDR3 DNA: TGTGCCAGTAGTATAGAGCAGGGGAGGCGGAATGAAGCTTTCTTT
CDR3 protein: CASSIEQGRRNEAFF

D gene: TRBD1
clone size: many
J gene: TRBJ1-6
V gene: TRBV27
CDR3 DNA: TGTGCCAGCAGTTGGACAGGGGATTCACCCCTCCACTTT
CDR3 protein: CASSWTGDSPLHF

D gene: .
clone size: .
J gene: TRBJ1-1
V gene: TRBV12-3/TRBV12-4
CDR3 DNA: TGTGCCAGCAGTTCTATGCGGGACTGGAACACTGAAGCTTTCTTT
CDR3 protein: CASSSMRDWNTEAFF

D gene: TRBD2
clone size: many
J gene: TRBJ2-7
V gene: TRBV28
CDR3 DNA: TGTGCCTCTCAGCGGGGGTCCTACGAGCAGTACTTC
CDR3 protein: CASQRGSYEQYF

D gene: TRBD1
clone size: many
J gene: TRBJ1-1
V gene: TRBV29-1
CDR3 DNA: TGCAGCGTTGGGAACAGGGGGCTCGGGAACACTGAAGCTTTCTTT
CDR3 protein: CSVGNRGLGNTEAFF

D gene: .
clone size: many
J gene: TRBJ2-4
V gene: TRBV2
CDR3 DNA: TGTGCCAGCAGCCCCGGCAGAGCGCTCCTAGCCAAAAACATTCAGTACTTC
CDR3 protein: CASSPGRALLAKNIQYF

D gene: .
clone size: many
J gene: TRBJ2-7
V gene: TRBV6-4
CDR3 DNA: TGTGCCAGCACTCTATCCGAAAAGCAGTACTTC
CDR3 protein: CASTLSEKQYF

D gene: .
clone size: many
J gene: TRBJ1-1
V gene: TRBV4-1
CDR3 DNA: TGCGCCAGCAGCCAAGATGCGAGATTTTTGAACACTGAAGCTTTCTTT
CDR3 protein: CASSQDARFLNTEAFF

D gene: TRBD1
clone size: many
J gene: TRBJ1-2
V gene: TRBV6-4
CDR3 DNA: TGTGCCAGCAGTGAGACAGGGGCTAGCTACACCTTC
CDR3 protein: CASSETGASYTF

D gene: .
clone size: once
J gene: TRBJ2-7
V gene: TRBV6-5
CDR3 DNA: TGTGCCAGCAGTCACCCGGTGTGGGTCTACGAGCAGTACTTC
CDR3 protein: CASSHPVWVYEQYF

D gene: .
clone size: many
J gene: TRBJ2-2
V gene: TRBV29-1
CDR3 DNA: TGCAGCGTTGACGACCGGAGCACCGGGGAGCTGTTTTTT
CDR3 protein: CSVDDRSTGELFF

D gene: TRBD1
clone size: many
J gene: TRBJ1-1
V gene: TRBV7-9
CDR3 DNA: TGTGCCAGCAGCCGCAACAGGGGAGCTTTCTTT
CDR3 protein: CASSRNRGAFF

D gene: TRBD2
clone size: many
J gene: TRBJ2-6
V gene: TRBV27
CDR3 DNA: TGTGCCAGCAGTGACCCGGGAGGGGCAGACTCTGGGGCCAACGTCCTGACTTTC
CDR3 protein: CASSDPGGADSGANVLTF

D gene: TRBD1
clone size: many
J gene: TRBJ1-6
V gene: TRBV18
CDR3 DNA: TGTGCCAGCTCACCGCAGGGGGGTACTATAAGTAATTCACCCCTCCACTTT
CDR3 protein: CASSPQGGTISNSPLHF

D gene: .
clone size: many
J gene: TRBJ2-2
V gene: TRBV19
CDR3 DNA: TGTGCCAGTATAGCCGCCAACACCGGGGAGCTGTTTTTT
CDR3 protein: CASIAANTGELFF

D gene: .
clone size: many
J gene: TRBJ1-2
V gene: TRBV19
CDR3 DNA: TGTGCCAGTAGTATCGCAGGGGTGAAGTATGGCTACACCTTC
CDR3 protein: CASSIAGVKYGYTF

D gene: .
clone size: many
J gene: TRBJ1-6
V gene: TRBV9
CDR3 DNA: TGTGCCAGCAGCGTCCGGCCTAATTCACCCCTCCACTTT
CDR3 protein: CASSVRPNSPLHF

D gene: TRBD2
clone size: once
J gene: TRBJ2-5
V gene: TRBV28
CDR3 DNA: TGTGCCAGCAGTTCGTCCGGACTAGATCCCCAAGAGACCCAGTACTTC
CDR3 protein: CASSSSGLDPQETQYF

D gene: .
clone size: many
J gene: TRBJ1-5
V gene: TRBV28
CDR3 DNA: TGTGCCAGCCGTACCCCCGGGAGCCTCAATCAGCCCCAGCATTTT
CDR3 protein: CASRTPGSLNQPQHF

D gene: .
clone size: .
J gene: TRBJ2-2
V gene: TRBV24-1
CDR3 DNA: TGTGCCACCAGTGATTTATCTCGCAACACCCGGGCCCTGTTTTTT
CDR3 protein: CATSDLSRNTRALFF

D gene: .
clone size: many
J gene: TRBJ1-5
V gene: TRBV12-3/TRBV12-4
CDR3 DNA: TGTGCCAGCAGTTTATCGGGGGGGCGAAACAATCAGCCCCAGCATTTT
CDR3 protein: CASSLSGGRNNQPQHF

D gene: TRBD1
clone size: many
J gene: TRBJ1-1
V gene: TRBV13
CDR3 DNA: TGTGCCAGCAGCTGGAGGGACAGGGCGAACACTGAAGCTTTCTTT
CDR3 protein: CASSWRDRANTEAFF

D gene: .
clone size: many
J gene: TRBJ1-1
V gene: TRBV7-9
CDR3 DNA: TGTGCCAGCAGCCTAACCGGGACCGGGGACACTGAAGCTTTCTTT
CDR3 protein: CASSLTGTGDTEAFF

D gene: .
clone size: many
J gene: TRBJ1-5
V gene: TRBV6-5
CDR3 DNA: TGTGCCAGCAGTTACCGGCAGGCAGTACAGCCCCAGCATTTT
CDR3 protein: CASSYRQAVQPQHF